This TCR beta chain stems from a study of blood T cell repertoires in COVID-19. The table came from immunoSEQ multiplex PCR; TCRdb's copy has only in-frame clones and leaves some out. The repertoire has 75,000 to 100,000 clones, about 86% of them found once; the top ten carry 18%. Germline V lookup: CDR1 SNHLY, CDR2 FYNNEI. V was trimmed by 5 bases and J by 1 base, leaving 11 bases between them. The CDR3 contains 14 residues. The sequence derives from a woman older than 75 with acute or convalescent COVID-19. The specimen sequenced was peripheral blood. The genes are TRBV2 and TRBJ1-1, with D hard to call. CDR3 residues: CASSSRTGNTEAFF. The CDR3, as DNA: TGTGCCAGCAGTTCCCGTACTGGGAACACTGAAGCTTTCTTT.